Presented here are 9 T cell receptor beta chains from one specimen sequenced in a study of T cell responses to AZD1222 COVID-19 vaccine. This table comes from immunoSEQ multiplex PCR, and its TCRdb copy is limited to in-frame clones, with some not included. The top ten clones hold around 5.2% of a sample with approximately 89,000 clones, roughly 94% of them seen once. The sample was peripheral blood, taken on day 0 of AZD1222 vaccination. The receptors originated from an adult in good health.

The V and J genes are TRBV20-1 and TRBJ1-6; the D gene is possibly TRBD1 (6 bases). The CDR3 covers 15 residues. The germline CDR1 and CDR2 sequences are DFQATT and SNEGSKA (reference sequence). V lost 3 bases to trimming and J lost 6 bases, with 15 bases between them. The CDR3 is CSASRPGQINSPLHF. As DNA, the CDR3 is TGCAGTGCTAGTCGGCCCGGACAGATTAATTCACCCCTCCACTTT.

This sequence joins TRBV30 and TRBJ2-4, with TRBD2 as a possible D gene (5 bases). Germline CDR1 GTSNPN, CDR2 SVGIG (reference sequence). V shed 1 base and J shed 0 bases, with 10 bases lying between them. CDR3 length: 15 amino acids. CDR3 protein: CAWSDSGLAKNIQYF. CDR3 sequence (DNA): TGTGCCTGGAGTGATTCCGGACTAGCCAAAAACATTCAGTACTTC.

The chain combines TRBV4-1 with TRBJ1-6, with a tentative D call TRBD1 (5 bases). CDR3 length equals 14 residues. Between the trimmed V and J ends, which lost 7 bases and 13 bases, there was a span of 20 bases. Germline CDR1 MGHRA, CDR2 YSYEKL. CDR3 residues: CASTPGRKADPLHF. CDR3 DNA sequence: TGCGCCAGCACGCCGGGACGCAAGGCCGATCCCCTCCACTTT.

The chain joins TRBV7-9 to TRBJ1-1, with 7 nucleotides matching TRBD1. V shed 5 bases and J 0 bases; nucleotides not matched to a gene: 3. The CDR3 has 14 residues. From germline, CDR1 is SEHNR and CDR2 FQNEAQ (reference sequence). In DNA, the CDR3 is TGTGCCAGCAGCCCGACAGGGATGAACACTGAAGCTTTCTTT. It codes for CASSPTGMNTEAFF.

By sample fraction, this clone is medium-sized. The V and J genes are TRBV7-8 and TRBJ1-1; 10 positions agree with TRBD1. The CDR3 loop spans 15 amino acids. The J segment lost 5 bases and the V segment lost 1 base, leaving 4 bases of the junction unmatched. Germline V gives CDR1 SGHVS, CDR2 FQNEAQ. This chain's CDR3 is CASSLEGQGSTEAFF. CDR3 bases: TGTGCCAGCAGCTTAGAGGGACAGGGGAGTACTGAAGCTTTCTTT.

The chain carries TRBV7-9 and TRBJ1-1, with D unclear. Trimming stripped 5 bases from V and 4 bases from J, with 20 bases between. This CDR3 is built from 16 residues. Germline V CDR1 and CDR2: SEHNR, FQNEAQ (reference sequence). The CDR3 loop reads CASSPPHVQEFTEAFF. The CDR3, as DNA: TGTGCCAGCAGCCCTCCGCATGTTCAGGAATTCACTGAAGCTTTCTTT.

The CDR3 nucleotides are TGTGCCAGCAGTTTGGGTTCGAGGGGAGACACTGAAGCTTTCTTT. This translates into CASSLGSRGDTEAFF. V is TRBV28 and J is TRBJ1-1, with D perhaps matching TRBD1 (5 bases). The V end was cut by 3 bases, the J end by 3 bases, with 14 bases between. The germline gives CDR1 MDHEN, CDR2 SYDVKM. The CDR3 has 15 residues.

The chain employs TRBV7-9 and TRBJ1-2, with D uncertain. V gave up 5 bases and J gave up 8 bases, with 9 bases separating them. The germline V gene has CDR1 SEHNR and CDR2 FQNEAQ (reference sequence). CDR3 size: 11 residues. CDR3 sequence reads: CASSAGSGYTF. For the CDR3, the DNA is TGTGCCAGCAGCGCCGGGTCGGGCTACACCTTC.

This clone was recorded once. The V and J genes are TRBV2 and TRBJ2-7, with 8 bases that match TRBD1. V lost 1 base and J lost 3; bases outside the gene matches: 5. Germline assignment: CDR1 SNHLY and CDR2 FYNNEI. The CDR3 consists of 15 residues. DNA for the CDR3: TGTGCCAGCAGTGAAGGGGCAGGGGGCATCTACGAGCAGTACTTC. Translated, it gives CASSEGAGGIYEQYF.